These 4 T cell receptor beta chains share one sample of origin, sequenced in a study of CD8+CD57+ T cells in acquired aplastic anemia (dated by TCRdb to 2016 to 2019). Data came from an Illumina HiSeq 2000. TCR beta VDJ combination and CDR3 sequence profiling used genomic DNA as the template. The raw public reads went through TCRdb reprocessing: fastp at Q25, MiXCR clone calling, in-frame beta chains kept. Rows are unified per CDR3 protein, each entry keeping the most common DNA and genes. This sample gives roughly 150,000 distinct CDR3 sequences in total; around 40% of them show up just once. The top ten clones comprise 1.1% of the sample. The source material was sorted CD4+, CD8+, or CD8+CD57+ T cells (not recorded which) from PBMCs. Receptors were obtained from a human donor in good health.

The V gene is TRBV24-1, the J gene TRBJ2-5; TRBD2 aligns across 14 bases. The CDR3 runs to 17 residues. V dropped 6 bases and J dropped 4; count of bases not matched to a gene: 9. In germline, CDR1 is KGHDR, CDR2 SFDVKD. The CDR3 sequence: CATSTGTSGSGRETQYF. CDR3 in DNA: TGTGCCACCAGTACCGGGACTAGCGGGAGTGGCCGAGAGACCCAGTACTTC.

Ten or more counts support this clonotype. The J gene is TRBJ1-5, the V gene TRBV20-1; 7 bases map to TRBD1. CDR1 DFQATT and CDR2 SNEGSKA come from the germline V gene (reference sequence). The CDR3 spans 17 residues. V shed 2 bases, J shed 3 bases, and the junction held 13 bases outside the gene matches. CDR3 nucleotide sequence: TGCAGTGCTAGACCCCTACGCGGGCAGGGGGACAATCAGCCCCAGCATTTT. Translation: CSARPLRGQGDNQPQHF.

This clonotype was picked up one time. V usage is TRBV19 and J usage is TRBJ2-3, with TRBD2 identical over 9 bases. The CDR3 has 16 residues. CDR1 and CDR2 from the germline V gene are LNHDA and SQIVND (reference sequence). The V gene end was trimmed by 3 bases and the J gene end by 0 bases; junction bases not matched to a gene: 4. The CDR3 sequence: CASSIASGVSTDTQYF. In DNA form, the CDR3 reads TGTGCCAGTAGTATCGCTAGCGGGGTTAGCACAGATACGCAGTATTTT.

This clonotype was counted ten times or more. The rearrangement joins TRBV5-1 to TRBJ2-2; 13 nucleotides align to TRBD2. Germline-derived CDR1 and CDR2 are SGHRS and YFSETQ. CDR3 size: 17 residues. V was clipped by 4 bases and J by 5 bases; unmatched bases: 8. Here the CDR3 reads CASSRRTSGSITGELFF. CDR3 in DNA: TGCGCCAGCAGCCGAAGGACTAGCGGGAGTATTACCGGGGAGCTGTTTTTT.